The 26 T cell receptor beta chains reported below all come from one sample, sequenced in a study of shared clonotypes between healthy human individuals. Clones were sequenced by immunoSEQ multiplex PCR, and TCRdb holds only the in-frame ones, with some missing. The table shows some 2,500,000 clones, with 85% to 95% occurring only once. Sequenced sample: naive CD4+ T cells from PBMCs. Subset reported: CD45RA+ positively selected. The receptors derive from a man between 18 and 29 years old in good health. Some clones in this sample may be carry-over from other donors' samples.

The chain employs TRBV9 and TRBJ2-2, with TRBD2 as a possible D gene (5 bases). The CDR3 is made up of 15 amino acids. The ends were cut back, 3 bases at V and 4 bases at J, with 13 bases in the middle. Germline V gives CDR1 SGDLS, CDR2 YYNGEE. CDR3 sequence (DNA): TGTGCCAGCAGCGCGCGTCCGGGAATCACCGGGGAGCTGTTTTTT. Protein sequence: CASSARPGITGELFF.

About this clone: This sample includes further DNA sequences coding for the same CDR3. The chain couples TRBV27 to TRBJ2-3; TRBD2 aligns across 11 bases. The CDR3 covers 16 residues. Looked up from germline, CDR1 is MNHEY and CDR2 is SMNVEV (reference sequence). The V and J ends lost 5 bases and 2 bases, in that order; junction bases with no gene match: 6. The CDR3 here is CASSPLAGGPTDTQYF. CDR3 nucleotides: TGTGCCAGCAGTCCCCTAGCGGGAGGCCCCACAGATACGCAGTATTTT.

This rearrangement joins TRBV28 to TRBJ2-7; 7 bases line up with TRBD2. V was clipped by 3 bases and J by 3 bases; unmatched bases: 11. Germline CDR1 MDHEN, CDR2 SYDVKM. This CDR3 has 16 amino acids. CDR3 DNA: TGTGCCAGCAGTTTGCCCGGACTAGGGTTGAGCTACGAGCAGTACTTC. It encodes CASSLPGLGLSYEQYF. The full variable domain, in which reference TRBV28 and TRBJ2-7 provide the parts outside the CDR3, is DVKVTQSSRYLVKRTGEKVFLECVQDMDHENMFWYRQDPGLGLRLIYFSYDVKMKEKGDIPEGYSVSREKKERFSLILESASTNQTSMYLCASSLPGLGLSYEQYFGPGTRLTVT.

The chain joins TRBV7-2 to TRBJ2-1; D possibly corresponds to TRBD2 (5 bases). V was cut by 0 bases and J by 4 bases, with 7 bases left in between. The CDR3 extends over 14 amino acids. CDR1 and CDR2 from the germline V gene are SGHTA and FQGNSA. CDR3 nucleotide sequence: TGTGCCAGCAGCTTAGCAGCGGATTACAATGAGCAGTTCTTC. It codes for CASSLAADYNEQFF. The variable domain in full, with the rest retrieved from reference TRBV7-2 and TRBJ2-1, is GAGVSQSPSNKVTEKGKDVELRCDPISGHTALYWYRQSLGQGLEFLIYFQGNSAPDKSGLPSDRFSAERTGGSVSTLTIQRTQQEDSAVYLCASSLAADYNEQFFGPGTRLTVL.

The V and J genes are TRBV15 and TRBJ1-2; TRBD1 is a possible D gene (5 bases). The germline gives CDR1 LNHNV, CDR2 YYDKDF (reference sequence). The CDR3 spans 16 residues. Trimming took 3 bases from V and 2 from J, leaving 16 bases between them. CDR3 loop: CATSSSHGDVNYGYTF. DNA of the CDR3: TGTGCCACCAGCAGCTCACACGGGGACGTGAACTATGGCTACACCTTC.

As DNA, the CDR3 is TGTGCCAGCAGCCCAGGGGGGAACTTAGAGACCCAGTACTTC. It specifies CASSPGGNLETQYF. V gene TRBV11-3 combines with J gene TRBJ2-5, with a possible D match to TRBD1 (7 bases). Germline assignment: CDR1 SGHNT and CDR2 YENEEA. V was trimmed by 5 bases and J by 4 bases, leaving 14 bases between them. The CDR3 is made up of 14 amino acids.

The rearrangement joins TRBV10-3 to TRBJ2-7; 8 positions agree with TRBD2. Germline lookup yields CDR1 ENHRY and CDR2 SYGVKD. J gave up 0 bases and V 5 bases, and 3 bases lay outside the gene matches. The CDR3 covers 14 residues. The CDR3 DNA follows: TGTGCCATCAGTACTAGCGGCTCCTCCTACGAGCAGTACTTC. Its translation is CAISTSGSSYEQYF.

V and J are TRBV7-3 and TRBJ2-5; 7 bases line up with TRBD2. Per germline, CDR1 SGHTA and CDR2 FQGTGA. This CDR3 has 14 residues. V gave up 6 bases and J gave up 2 bases; unmatched junction bases: 6. As DNA, the CDR3 is TGTGCCAGCAGTTCGGGACTACCACAAGAGACCCAGTACTTC. Translating gives CASSSGLPQETQYF.

Note on this clone: Different DNA sequences within this sample yield the same CDR3. The rearrangement links TRBV6-4 to TRBJ1-2; D not resolved. Per germline, CDR1 MRHNA and CDR2 SNTAGT. The CDR3 sequence is 12 residues long. Between the trimmed V and J ends, which lost 0 bases and 5 bases, there was a span of 4 bases. CDR3 in amino acids: CASSDSGYGYTF. CDR3 DNA: TGTGCCAGCAGTGACTCTGGTTATGGCTACACCTTC.

The chain carries TRBV29-1 and TRBJ1-1, with D uncertain. V was clipped by 7 bases and J by 6 bases, with 15 bases between them. The CDR3 covers 12 residues. Germline CDR1 reads SQVTM; CDR2 reads ANQGSEA. This CDR3 is CSAQRGSAEAFF. The CDR3 DNA sequence: TGCAGCGCCCAACGGGGTAGCGCTGAAGCTTTCTTT.

As concerns this clone: Different DNA sequences within this sample yield the same CDR3. The genes are TRBV28 and TRBJ2-2; 11 nucleotides align to TRBD2. Germline V gene data show CDR1 as MDHEN and CDR2 as SYDVKM. The CDR3 runs to 15 residues. V trimming: 6 bases; J trimming: 5 bases; junction bases outside the gene matches: 5. The DNA of the CDR3 is TGTGCCAGCAGCCTAGCGGGAGGCGGGACCGGGGAGCTGTTTTTT. This codes for CASSLAGGGTGELFF.

This chain uses TRBV5-1 with TRBJ1-3; no reliable D call. V was pared by 0 bases and J by 2 bases, with 9 bases between. This CDR3 is 15 amino acids long. The V gene's germline CDR1 is SGHRS and CDR2 YFSETQ. CDR3: CASSLAFVPGNTIYF. CDR3 bases: TGCGCCAGCAGCTTGGCCTTCGTCCCTGGAAACACCATATATTTT. Supplemented by reference TRBV5-1 and TRBJ1-3, the full variable domain reads KAGVTQTPRYLIKTRGQQVTLSCSPISGHRSVSWYQQTPGQGLQFLFEYFSETQRNKGNFPGRFSGRQFSNSRSEMNVSTLELGDSALYLCASSLAFVPGNTIYFGEGSWLTVV.

This chain joins TRBV5-1 and TRBJ2-2, with TRBD2 matching 8 bases. The CDR3 consists of 15 residues. J was trimmed by 3 bases and V by 2 bases; bases with no gene match: 3. Germline V gene sequence: CDR1 SGHRS, CDR2 YFSETQ. In nucleotides, the CDR3 is TGCGCCAGCAGCTTACTAGCGGATTACACCGGGGAGCTGTTTTTT. This translates into CASSLLADYTGELFF.

The chain combines TRBV10-3 with TRBJ2-3, with 8 bases matching TRBD2. V trimming: 2 bases; J trimming: 2 bases; junction bases outside the gene matches: 3. The CDR3 covers 15 residues. Germline assignment: CDR1 ENHRY and CDR2 SYGVKD. This CDR3 reads CAISETGGDTDTQYF. The CDR3 DNA is TGTGCCATCAGTGAGACCGGGGGGGACACAGATACGCAGTATTTT.

The chain recombines TRBV7-9 with TRBJ2-2; D tentatively fits TRBD1 or TRBD2 (5 bases each). The CDR3 covers 16 residues. The V and J ends lost 5 bases and 2 bases respectively, with 15 bases between them. Germline CDR1 reads SEHNR; CDR2 reads FQNEAQ (reference sequence). This CDR3 reads CASSPVGAANTGELFF. In DNA, the CDR3 is TGTGCCAGCAGCCCCGTCGGGGCAGCCAACACCGGGGAGCTGTTTTTT.

V is TRBV10-3 and J is TRBJ1-1; 9 positions agree with TRBD1. Germline CDR1 ENHRY, CDR2 SYGVKD. This CDR3 has 12 amino acids. The V gene end was trimmed by 6 bases and the J gene end by 7 bases; junction bases not matched to a gene: 3. The CDR3 protein is CAIRGTGSEAFF. CDR3 sequence (DNA): TGTGCCATCAGGGGGACAGGGAGTGAAGCTTTCTTT.

The chain has TRBV6-6 and TRBJ2-5; D is possibly TRBD2 (6 bases). The DNA end is a closer match to TRBJ2-7, so the J assignment may be wrong. CDR1 and CDR2 from the germline V gene are MNHNY and SVGAGI (reference sequence). This CDR3 is built from 13 residues. The CDR3 spells CASRPSGAYEQYF. In nucleotides, the CDR3 is TGTGCCAGCAGACCTTCGGGGGCCTACGAGCAGTACTTC.

V and J are TRBV18 and TRBJ2-3; 10 bases agree with TRBD1. V dropped 2 bases and J dropped 0; count of bases not matched to a gene: 8. CDR1 KGHSH and CDR2 LQKENI come from the germline V gene. The CDR3 loop spans 18 amino acids. CDR3 in DNA: TGTGCCAGCTCACCATACCGCCGGGACAGGGGTAGCACAGATACGCAGTATTTT. Its protein product is CASSPYRRDRGSTDTQYF.

This sequence joins TRBV7-2 and TRBJ2-3; 9 bases match TRBD2. V shed 1 base, J shed 4 bases, and the junction held 6 bases outside the gene matches. The CDR3 covers 16 residues. The germline CDR1 and CDR2 sequences are SGHTA and FQGNSA. The CDR3 reads CASSLGGGRVSDTQYF. For the CDR3, the DNA is TGTGCCAGCAGCTTAGGAGGCGGGAGGGTTTCAGATACGCAGTATTTT.

This clone was counted a single time. The CDR3 DNA sequence: TGTGCCAGCAGTCCGGGACAGAAAAACTATGGCTACACCTTC. As protein: CASSPGQKNYGYTF. The rearrangement links TRBV28 to TRBJ1-2; 7 bases map to TRBD1. The CDR3 has 14 residues. Germline loops: CDR1 MDHEN, CDR2 SYDVKM. V was clipped by 5 bases and J by 2 bases; unmatched bases: 5.

The chain employs TRBV30 and TRBJ1-1, with 9 nucleotides matching TRBD1. CDR3 length equals 15 residues. Germline trimming cut 0 bases from V and 5 bases from J; bases unmatched to any gene: 7. Looked up from germline, CDR1 is GTSNPN and CDR2 is SVGIG (reference sequence). The CDR3 reads CAWSVGQGRKTEAFF. The DNA for the CDR3 is TGTGCCTGGAGTGTAGGACAGGGGAGAAAGACTGAAGCTTTCTTT.

The V gene is TRBV6-1, the J gene TRBJ2-1; D tentatively reads TRBD1 or TRBD2 (5 bases each). CDR1 and CDR2 (germline): MNHNS, SASEGT. The V end lost 8 bases, the J end lost 5 bases, and 13 bases lay between the germline ends. This CDR3 comprises 13 residues. This chain's CDR3 is CASHEGRDNEQFF. Here the CDR3 DNA reads TGTGCCAGCCATGAGGGGAGAGACAATGAGCAGTTCTTC.

This clone was picked up a small number of times. The chain carries TRBV30 and TRBJ1-4; D is ambiguous. Trimming took 2 bases from V and 7 from J, leaving 17 bases between them. This CDR3 has 15 residues. Germline loops: CDR1 GTSNPN, CDR2 SVGIG (reference sequence). CDR3 sequence (DNA): TGTGCCTGGAGTCTCCTGCGGGCAAGCGGTGAAAAACTGTTTTTT. This codes for CAWSLLRASGEKLFF. Together with reference TRBV30 and TRBJ1-4, the CDR3 gives the full variable domain: SQTIHQWPATLVQPVGSPLSLECTVEGTSNPNLYWYRQAAGRGLQLLFYSVGIGQISSEVPQNLSASRPQDRQFILSSKKLLLSDSGFYLCAWSLLRASGEKLFFGSGTQLSVL.

The V and J genes are TRBV7-6 and TRBJ1-3; 9 positions agree with TRBD1. From germline, CDR1 is SGHVS and CDR2 FNYEAQ. The CDR3 covers 17 residues. J was trimmed by 4 bases and V by 1 base; bases with no gene match: 8. For the CDR3, the DNA is TGTGCCAGCAGCTTAGAGGCGGGACAGGGAATCGGAAACACCATATATTTT. Its translation: CASSLEAGQGIGNTIYF.

The rearrangement uses TRBV27 and TRBJ2-7; 13 bases align to TRBD2. With 5 bases clipped from V and 4 bases from J, the junction kept 5 bases outside the gene matches. This CDR3 spans 15 amino acids. The germline CDR1 and CDR2 sequences are MNHEY and SMNVEV (reference sequence). CDR3 sequence: CASSILAGGGYEQYF. The DNA of the CDR3 is TGTGCCAGCAGTATACTAGCGGGAGGGGGGTACGAGCAGTACTTC.

This clone has more than one count but fewer than ten. V and J are TRBV5-1 and TRBJ1-1; D is unresolved. Germline loops: CDR1 SGHRS, CDR2 YFSETQ. The CDR3 totals 14 residues. The ends were cut back, 4 bases at V and 1 base at J, with 11 bases in the middle. The chain's CDR3 is CASSPGPSNTEAFF. CDR3 nucleotides: TGCGCCAGCAGCCCCGGCCCATCGAACACTGAAGCTTTCTTT.